This T cell receptor (beta chain) was identified during a study of T cell clonotyping in hematopoietic cell transplantation. Using immunoSEQ multiplex PCR, the repertoire was profiled, and TCRdb retains in-frame clones only, with some absent. The sample carries roughly 30,000 clones, around nine tenths recorded once. Study findings and constraints: Recipient TCR diversity dropped after transplant; expanded clonotypes rose from day 30 to 180. Graft donor and pretransplant recipient Inverse Simpson Index values predicted broader posttransplant TCR diversity. No sorting was done, leaving CD4 and CD8 contributions mixed.

The CDR3 is 15 residues long. The germline V gene encodes CDR1 ENHRY and CDR2 SYGVKD. Between the trimmed V and J ends, which lost 0 bases and 6 bases, there was a span of 12 bases. In the case of this clone: Antigen: not known.

Sequencing was performed on PBMCs, taken 100 days after allogeneic stem cell transplant. J is TRBJ1-5 and V is TRBV10-3; TRBD1 might be the D (5 bases). This TCR was sampled from a female patient in her fifties who had an allogeneic stem cell transplant from a related donor, so the T cells may come from the graft donor. Some clones in this sample may be carry-over from other donors' samples. This chain's CDR3 is CAISESQGRGQPQHF. In DNA form, the CDR3 reads TGTGCCATCAGTGAGTCCCAGGGACGGGGTCAGCCCCAGCATTTT.